Sequencing of this TCR beta chain was carried out in a study of radiation and T cells in renal cell carcinoma. Broader study findings: In blood, top tumor clones expanded by 2 weeks, shrinking by 4. No pretreatment tumor biopsies were available for baseline clonotypes.

Documented time point: blood 2 weeks post-SBRT. Regarding treatment: 15 Gy SBRT to primary tumor, nephrectomy 4 weeks later. This renal cell carcinoma was of the clear cell type. With regard to this clone: No antigen is known for it.

Some clones are missing from TCRdb's copy, which holds only in-frame ones; the method was immunoSEQ multiplex PCR. The sample yields more than 100,000 clones, around 89% seen once. This CDR3 is 18 amino acids long. Germline loops: CDR1 LGHNA, CDR2 YNFKEQ. V lost 0 bases and J 1 base, leaving 18 bases between the germline ends. The source was blood, collected from a patient whose treatment included radiotherapy and nephrectomy. This clonotype was sampled from a woman aged 70-85 years with renal cell carcinoma. The chain links TRBV4-2 to TRBJ1-1, with a possible D match to TRBD1 (5 bases). The CDR3 reads CASSQEAGLSETNTEAFF. CDR3 nucleotide sequence: TGTGCCAGCAGCCAAGAGGCAGGGCTATCAGAGACGAACACTGAAGCTTTCTTT.